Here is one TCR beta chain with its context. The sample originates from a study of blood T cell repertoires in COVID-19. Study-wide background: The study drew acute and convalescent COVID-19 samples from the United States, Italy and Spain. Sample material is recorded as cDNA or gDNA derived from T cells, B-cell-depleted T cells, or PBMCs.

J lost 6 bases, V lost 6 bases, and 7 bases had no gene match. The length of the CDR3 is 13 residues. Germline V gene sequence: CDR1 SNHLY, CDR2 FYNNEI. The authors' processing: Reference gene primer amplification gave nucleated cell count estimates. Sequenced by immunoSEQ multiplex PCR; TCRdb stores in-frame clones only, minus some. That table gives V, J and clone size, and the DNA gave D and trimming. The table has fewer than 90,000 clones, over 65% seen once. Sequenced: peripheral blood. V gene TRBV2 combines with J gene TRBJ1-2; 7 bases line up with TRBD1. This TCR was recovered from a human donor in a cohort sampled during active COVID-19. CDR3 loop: CASRSTGIHGYTF. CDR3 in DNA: TGTGCCAGCAGATCGACAGGGATCCATGGCTACACCTTC.